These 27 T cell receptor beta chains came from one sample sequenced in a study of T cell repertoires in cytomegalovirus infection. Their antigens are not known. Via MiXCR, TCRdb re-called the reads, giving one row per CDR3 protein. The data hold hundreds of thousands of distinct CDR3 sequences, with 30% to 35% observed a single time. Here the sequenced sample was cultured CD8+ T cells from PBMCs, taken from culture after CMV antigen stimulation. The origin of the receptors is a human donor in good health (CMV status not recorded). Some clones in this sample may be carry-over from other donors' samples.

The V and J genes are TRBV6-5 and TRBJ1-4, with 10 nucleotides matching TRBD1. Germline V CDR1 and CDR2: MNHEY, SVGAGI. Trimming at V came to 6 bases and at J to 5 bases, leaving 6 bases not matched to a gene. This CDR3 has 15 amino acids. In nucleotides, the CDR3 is TGTGCCAGCAGACGCGACAGGGGGCGGAATGAAAAACTGTTTTTT. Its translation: CASRRDRGRNEKLFF.

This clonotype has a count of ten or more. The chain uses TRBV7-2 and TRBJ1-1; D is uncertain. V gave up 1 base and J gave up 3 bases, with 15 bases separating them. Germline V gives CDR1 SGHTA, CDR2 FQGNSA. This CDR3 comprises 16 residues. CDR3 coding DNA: TGTGCCAGCAGCTTAGAAAGTCCGATTTGGGACACTGAAGCTTTCTTT. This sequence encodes CASSLESPIWDTEAFF. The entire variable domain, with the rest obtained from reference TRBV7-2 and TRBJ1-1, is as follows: GAGVSQSPSNKVTEKGKDVELRCDPISGHTALYWYRQSLGQGLEFLIYFQGNSAPDKSGLPSDRFSAERTGGSVSTLTIQRTQQEDSAVYLCASSLESPIWDTEAFFGQGTRLTVV.

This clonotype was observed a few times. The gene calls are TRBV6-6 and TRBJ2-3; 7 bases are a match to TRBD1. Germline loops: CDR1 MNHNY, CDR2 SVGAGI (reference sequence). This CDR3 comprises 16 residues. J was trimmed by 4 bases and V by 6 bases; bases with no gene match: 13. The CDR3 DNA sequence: TGTGCCAGCAGCCCCGAACGGGACAGTCCCCCAGATACGCAGTATTTT. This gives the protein CASSPERDSPPDTQYF.

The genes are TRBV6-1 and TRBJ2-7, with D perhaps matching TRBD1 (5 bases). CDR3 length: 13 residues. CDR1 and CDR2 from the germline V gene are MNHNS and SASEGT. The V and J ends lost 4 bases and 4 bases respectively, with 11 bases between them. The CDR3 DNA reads TGTGCCAGCAGTGTTGAAGGGGCATACGAGCAGTACTTC. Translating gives CASSVEGAYEQYF.

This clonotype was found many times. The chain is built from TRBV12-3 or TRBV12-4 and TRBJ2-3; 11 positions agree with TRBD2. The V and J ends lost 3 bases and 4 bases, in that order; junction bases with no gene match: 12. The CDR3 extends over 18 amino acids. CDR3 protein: CASSFPSSGGPGADTQYF. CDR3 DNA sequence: TGTGCCAGCAGTTTTCCGTCTAGCGGGGGGCCTGGAGCAGATACGCAGTATTTT.

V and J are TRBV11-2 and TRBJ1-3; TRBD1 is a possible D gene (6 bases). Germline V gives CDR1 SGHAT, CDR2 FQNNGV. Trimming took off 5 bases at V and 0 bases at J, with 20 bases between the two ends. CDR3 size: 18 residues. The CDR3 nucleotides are TGTGCCAGCAGCCCCGGCAACGGGGGCTATTCCTCTGGAAACACCATATATTTT. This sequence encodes CASSPGNGGYSSGNTIYF.

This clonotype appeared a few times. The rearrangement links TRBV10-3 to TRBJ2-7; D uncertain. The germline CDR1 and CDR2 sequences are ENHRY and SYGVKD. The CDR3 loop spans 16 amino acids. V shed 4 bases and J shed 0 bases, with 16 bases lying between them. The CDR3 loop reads CAISGDGQRSSYEQYV. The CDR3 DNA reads TGTGCCATCAGTGGTGATGGTCAAAGGAGCTCCTACGAGCAGTACGTC.

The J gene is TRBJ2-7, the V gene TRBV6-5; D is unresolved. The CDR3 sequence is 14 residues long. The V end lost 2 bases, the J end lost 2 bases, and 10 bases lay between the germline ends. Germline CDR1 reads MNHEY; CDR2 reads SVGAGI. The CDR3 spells CASSYDADPYEQYF. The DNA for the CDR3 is TGTGCCAGCAGTTACGATGCGGATCCCTACGAGCAGTACTTC.

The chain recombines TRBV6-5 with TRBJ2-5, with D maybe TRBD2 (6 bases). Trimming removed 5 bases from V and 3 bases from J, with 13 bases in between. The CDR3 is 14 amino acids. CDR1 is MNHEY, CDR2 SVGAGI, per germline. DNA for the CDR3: TGTGCCAGCAGTCAGGGAGGCATTGAAGAGACCCAGTACTTC. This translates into CASSQGGIEETQYF.

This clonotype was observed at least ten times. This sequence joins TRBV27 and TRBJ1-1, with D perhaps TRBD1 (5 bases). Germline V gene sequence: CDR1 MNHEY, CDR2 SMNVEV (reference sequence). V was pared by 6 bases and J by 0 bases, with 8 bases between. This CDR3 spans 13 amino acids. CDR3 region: CASSSGVNTEAFF. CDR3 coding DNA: TGTGCCAGCAGCTCGGGGGTGAACACTGAAGCTTTCTTT.

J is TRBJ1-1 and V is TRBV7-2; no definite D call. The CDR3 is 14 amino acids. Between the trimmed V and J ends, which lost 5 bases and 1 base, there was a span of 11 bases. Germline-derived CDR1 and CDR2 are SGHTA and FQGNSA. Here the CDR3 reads CASSLLQANTEAFF. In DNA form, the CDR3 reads TGTGCCAGCAGCCTGTTGCAGGCGAACACTGAAGCTTTCTTT.

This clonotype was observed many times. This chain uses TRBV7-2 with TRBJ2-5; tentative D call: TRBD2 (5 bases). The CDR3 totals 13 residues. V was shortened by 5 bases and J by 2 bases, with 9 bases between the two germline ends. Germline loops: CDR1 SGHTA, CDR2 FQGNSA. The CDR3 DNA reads TGTGCCAGCAGCGCTAGCTTTCAAGAGACCCAGTACTTC. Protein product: CASSASFQETQYF.

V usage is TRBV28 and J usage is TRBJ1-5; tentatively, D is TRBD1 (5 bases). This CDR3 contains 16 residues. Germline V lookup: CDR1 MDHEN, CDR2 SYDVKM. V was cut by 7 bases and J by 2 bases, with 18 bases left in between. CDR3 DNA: TGTGCCAGCATCCTTGGGCAGGGCACTCGCAATCAGCCCCAGCATTTT. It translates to CASILGQGTRNQPQHF. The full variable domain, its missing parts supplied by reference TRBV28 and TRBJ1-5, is DVKVTQSSRYLVKRTGEKVFLECVQDMDHENMFWYRQDPGLGLRLIYFSYDVKMKEKGDIPEGYSVSREKKERFSLILESASTNQTSMYLCASILGQGTRNQPQHFGDGTRLSIL.

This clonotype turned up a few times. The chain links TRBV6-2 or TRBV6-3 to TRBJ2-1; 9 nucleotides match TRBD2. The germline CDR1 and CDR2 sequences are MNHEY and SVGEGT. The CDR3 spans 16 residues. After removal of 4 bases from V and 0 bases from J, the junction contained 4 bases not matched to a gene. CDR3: CASSSSGESSYNEQFF. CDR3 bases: TGTGCCAGCAGTTCTAGCGGGGAGAGCTCCTACAATGAGCAGTTCTTC.

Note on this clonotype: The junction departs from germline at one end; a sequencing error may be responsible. CDR3 sequence reads: CASSSDTGAYGYTF. In DNA form, the CDR3 reads TGTGCCAGCAGCTCAGATACAGGGGCCTATGGCTACACCTTC. The chain links TRBV5-3 to TRBJ1-2; 7 nucleotides line up with TRBD1. TRBV5-3 is designated an ORF whose function remains uncertain. The CDR3 loop spans 14 amino acids.

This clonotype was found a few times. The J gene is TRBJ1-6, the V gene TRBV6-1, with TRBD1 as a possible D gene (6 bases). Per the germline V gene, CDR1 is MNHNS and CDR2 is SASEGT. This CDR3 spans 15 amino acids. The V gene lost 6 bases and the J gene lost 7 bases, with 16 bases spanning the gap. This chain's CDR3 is CASSPDGGLNSPLHF. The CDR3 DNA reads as TGTGCCAGCAGCCCGGATGGGGGCCTAAATTCACCCCTCCACTTT.

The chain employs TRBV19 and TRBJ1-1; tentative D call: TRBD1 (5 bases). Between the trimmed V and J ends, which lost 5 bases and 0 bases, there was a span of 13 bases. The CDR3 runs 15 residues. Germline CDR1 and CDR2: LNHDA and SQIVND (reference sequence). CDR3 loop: CASSSNRNMNTEAFF. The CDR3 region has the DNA TGTGCCAGTAGTTCTAACAGGAACATGAACACTGAAGCTTTCTTT.

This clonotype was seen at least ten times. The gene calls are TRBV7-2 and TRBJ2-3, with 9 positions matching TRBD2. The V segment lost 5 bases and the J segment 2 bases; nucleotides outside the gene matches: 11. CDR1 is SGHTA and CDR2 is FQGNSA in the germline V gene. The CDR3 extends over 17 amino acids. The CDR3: CASSPQGLAGYTDTQYF. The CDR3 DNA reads TGTGCCAGCAGCCCTCAGGGGCTAGCGGGGTACACAGATACGCAGTATTTT.

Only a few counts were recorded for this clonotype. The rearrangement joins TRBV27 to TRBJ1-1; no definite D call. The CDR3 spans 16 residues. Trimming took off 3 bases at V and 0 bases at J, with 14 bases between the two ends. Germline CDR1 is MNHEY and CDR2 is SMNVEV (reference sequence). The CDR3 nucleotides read TGTGCCAGCAGTTTGTCAGGAGCGCGTATGAACACTGAAGCTTTCTTT. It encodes CASSLSGARMNTEAFF.

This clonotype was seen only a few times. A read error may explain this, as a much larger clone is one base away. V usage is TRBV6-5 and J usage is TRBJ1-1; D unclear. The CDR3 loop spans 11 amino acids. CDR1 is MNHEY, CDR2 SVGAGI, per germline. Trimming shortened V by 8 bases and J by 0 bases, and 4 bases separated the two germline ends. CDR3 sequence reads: CASWLNTEAFF. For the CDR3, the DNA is TGTGCCAGCTGGCTGAACACTGAAGCTTTCTTT.

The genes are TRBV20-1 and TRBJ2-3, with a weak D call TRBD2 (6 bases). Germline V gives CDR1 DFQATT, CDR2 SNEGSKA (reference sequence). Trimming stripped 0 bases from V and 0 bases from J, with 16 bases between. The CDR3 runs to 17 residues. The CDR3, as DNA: TGCAGTGCTAGAGATCCTCTGGAGGGCCTCAGCACAGATACGCAGTATTTT. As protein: CSARDPLEGLSTDTQYF.

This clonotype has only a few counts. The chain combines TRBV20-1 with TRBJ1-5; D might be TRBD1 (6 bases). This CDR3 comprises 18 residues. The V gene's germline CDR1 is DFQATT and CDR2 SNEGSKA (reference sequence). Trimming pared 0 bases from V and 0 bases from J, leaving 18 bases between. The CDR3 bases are TGCAGTGCTAGAGATCGGAGGGGAGGGGGATATAGCAATCAGCCCCAGCATTTT. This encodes CSARDRRGGGYSNQPQHF.

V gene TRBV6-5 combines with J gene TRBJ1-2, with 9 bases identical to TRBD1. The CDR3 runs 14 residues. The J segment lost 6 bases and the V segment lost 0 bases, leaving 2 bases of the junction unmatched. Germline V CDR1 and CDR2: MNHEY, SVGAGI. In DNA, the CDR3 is TGTGCCAGCAGTTACTCCGGGACAGGGCATGGCTACACCTTC. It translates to CASSYSGTGHGYTF.

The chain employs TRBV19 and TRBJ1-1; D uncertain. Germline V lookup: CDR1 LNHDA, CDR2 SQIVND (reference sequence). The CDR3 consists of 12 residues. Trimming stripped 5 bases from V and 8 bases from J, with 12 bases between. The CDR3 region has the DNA TGTGCCAGTAGTTTGGGTATTCGAGAAGCTTTCTTT. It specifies CASSLGIREAFF.

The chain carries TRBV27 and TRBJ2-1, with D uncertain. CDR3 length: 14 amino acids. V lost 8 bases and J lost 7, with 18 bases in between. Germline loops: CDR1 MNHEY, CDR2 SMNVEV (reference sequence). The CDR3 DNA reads TGTGCCAGCTCGAAACCGGGCAATCAAAATGAGCAGTTCTTC. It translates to CASSKPGNQNEQFF.

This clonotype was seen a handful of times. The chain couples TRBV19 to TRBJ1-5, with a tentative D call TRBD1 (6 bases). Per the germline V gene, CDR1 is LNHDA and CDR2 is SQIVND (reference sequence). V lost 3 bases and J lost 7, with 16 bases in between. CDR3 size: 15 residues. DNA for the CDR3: TGTGCCAGTAGTATGTTCAGGGGCCCGGAGCAGCCCCAGCATTTT. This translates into CASSMFRGPEQPQHF.

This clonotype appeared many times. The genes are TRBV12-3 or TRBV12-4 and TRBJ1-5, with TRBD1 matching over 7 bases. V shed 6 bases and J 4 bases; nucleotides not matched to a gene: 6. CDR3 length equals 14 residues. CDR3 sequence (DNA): TGTGCCAGCAGCCCGACAGGGATGAATCAGCCCCAGCATTTT. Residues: CASSPTGMNQPQHF.